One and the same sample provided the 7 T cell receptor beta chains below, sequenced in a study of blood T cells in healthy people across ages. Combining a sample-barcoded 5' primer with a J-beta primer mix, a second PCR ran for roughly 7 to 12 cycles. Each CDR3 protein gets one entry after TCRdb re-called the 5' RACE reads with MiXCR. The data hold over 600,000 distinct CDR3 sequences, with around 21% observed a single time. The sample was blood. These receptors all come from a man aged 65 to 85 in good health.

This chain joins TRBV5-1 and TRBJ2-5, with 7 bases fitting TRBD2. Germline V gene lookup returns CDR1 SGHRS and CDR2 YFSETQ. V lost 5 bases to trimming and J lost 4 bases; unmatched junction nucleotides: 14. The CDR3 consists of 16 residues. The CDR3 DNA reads TGCGCCAGCAGTTGGGGTCCGTCCGGGGGGTCAGAGACCCAGTACTTC. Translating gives CASSWGPSGGSETQYF.

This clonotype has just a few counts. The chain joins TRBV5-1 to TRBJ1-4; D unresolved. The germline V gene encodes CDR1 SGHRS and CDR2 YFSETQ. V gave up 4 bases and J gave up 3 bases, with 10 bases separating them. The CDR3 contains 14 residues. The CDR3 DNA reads TGCGCCAGCAGCGGATTAGACCCTAATGAAAAACTGTTTTTT. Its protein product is CASSGLDPNEKLFF.

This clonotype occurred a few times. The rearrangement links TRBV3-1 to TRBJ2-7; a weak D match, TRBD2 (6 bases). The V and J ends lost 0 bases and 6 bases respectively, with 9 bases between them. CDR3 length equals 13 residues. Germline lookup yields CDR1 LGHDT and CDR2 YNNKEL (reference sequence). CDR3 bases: TGTGCCAGCAGCCAAGATGCGGGATCCGAGCAGTACTTC. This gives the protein CASSQDAGSEQYF.

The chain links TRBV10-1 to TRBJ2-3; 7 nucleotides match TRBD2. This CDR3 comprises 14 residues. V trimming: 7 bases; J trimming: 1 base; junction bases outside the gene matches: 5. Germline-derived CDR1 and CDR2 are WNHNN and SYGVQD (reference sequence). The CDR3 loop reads CASTGGSGTDTQYF. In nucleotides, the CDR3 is TGCGCCAGCACGGGCGGGAGTGGCACAGATACGCAGTATTTT.

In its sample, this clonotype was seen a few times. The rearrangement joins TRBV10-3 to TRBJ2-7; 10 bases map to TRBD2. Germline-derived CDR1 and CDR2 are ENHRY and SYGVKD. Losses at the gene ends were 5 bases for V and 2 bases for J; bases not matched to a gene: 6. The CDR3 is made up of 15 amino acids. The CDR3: CAISSLTSGAYEQYF. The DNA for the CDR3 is TGTGCCATCAGTTCCCTCACTAGCGGGGCCTACGAGCAGTACTTC.

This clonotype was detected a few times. CDR3 sequence: CASRQDRDSPLHF. CDR3 DNA sequence: TGTGCCAGCAGGCAAGACAGGGATTCACCCCTCCACTTT. The rearrangement uses TRBV7-3 and TRBJ1-6, with 7 bases aligning to TRBD1. The CDR3 loop spans 13 amino acids. The V segment lost 6 bases and the J segment 8 bases; nucleotides outside the gene matches: 4. The germline V gene has CDR1 SGHTA and CDR2 FQGTGA.

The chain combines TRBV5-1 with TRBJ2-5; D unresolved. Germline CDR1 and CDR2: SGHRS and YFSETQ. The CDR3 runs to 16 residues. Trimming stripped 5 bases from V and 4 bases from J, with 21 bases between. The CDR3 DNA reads TGCGCCAGCAGAGCCCAAATCTGGGGTAAGGGAGAGACCCAGTACTTC. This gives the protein CASRAQIWGKGETQYF.